This entry concerns a single TCR beta chain. A single count supports this clonotype. No cognate antigen has been identified for it. It has no much larger one-base neighbor in the sample; base qualities were not kept. The data were obtained in a study of robustness of blood B and T cell sequencing (dated 2018 in TCRdb). In the study overall: The study aimed to determine how much peripheral blood is needed to reliably characterize an individual's TCRbeta and IgG repertoires. In each of the roughly nine independently drawn blood samples, TCRbeta and IgG repertoires were quantified. Two replicate TCRbeta cDNA libraries were prepared from one shared RNA pool from a single 10 ml draw, serving as technical replicates. Here is what the overall study found, with its caveats: Coverage of the top 10,000 TCRbeta clonotypes approached saturation when 3 or 4 tubes (roughly 27-40 ml blood) were combined. The 1,000 most abundant TCRbeta clonotypes from the pooled draws were found in every single 10 ml sample. Immediate fractionation was required for EDTA tubes, so the use of EDTA tubes in multi-site collections was limited. The TCRbeta rarefaction curves did not fully level off, which suggests under-sequencing or many low-abundance clonotypes. Between the technical replicate libraries, 90% to 95% of the top 10,000 TCRbeta clonotypes in one library were also present in the other library. Evidence of cross-contamination, likely resulting from batch processing, was observed in one pair of TCRbeta libraries, and the UMI-sequence pairs shared between the two libraries were removed. Overlap of rare TCRbeta clonotypes did not improve with pooling tubes, implying much larger blood volumes would be needed to capture them.

mRNA, which captures expressed receptors, was used instead of genomic DNA for quantification of TCRbeta repertoires. Leukocytes from the buffy coat were collected into Trizol, and RNA was extracted using the Direct-zol RNA MiniPrep Plus kit with no cell sorting. EDTA blood tubes were centrifuged immediately at 4°C to separate plasma, buffy coat and red blood cells. Trimming removed 2 bases from V and 5 bases from J, leaving 7 bases between the germline ends. CDR1 and CDR2, looked up from the germline V gene, are SGHRS and YFSETQ. Inclusive of the bounding cysteine and phenylalanine, the CDR3 is 12 residues long. This entry keeps only the CDR3 DNA: 36 bases, framed from base 1. Libraries were constructed by PCR. Instrument used: Illumina MiSeq. cDNA was made using SMARTScribe reverse transcriptase and a 5' template-switch oligo that added a universal priming site. A 12-nucleotide random unique molecular identifier (UMI) was carried by the template-switch oligo, and each cDNA molecule was tagged with this UMI. During reverse transcription, TCRbeta transcripts were targeted using chain-specific reverse primers. Leftover template-switch adapters were removed by uracil DNA glycosylase treatment, and cDNA was purified using a Qiagen MinElute kit. For the first PCR, roughly 25 cycles were run with KAPA HiFi HotStart ReadyMix and step-out primers, split across four 50 ul reactions. First-round PCR products were gel-purified before further amplification. Illumina Nextera adapters were attached in a second roughly 8-cycle PCR, after which libraries were purified and pooled. A 50-nucleotide 5' read captured the UMI barcode for each TCRbeta molecule. The original methods were these. Using the MIGEC toolkit, reads were grouped by UMI into consensus reads. PEAR was used to merge forward and reverse consensus reads into final reads. Identical UMI-sequence pairs shared across libraries were treated as cross-sample contamination and removed by a custom decontamination script. V(D)J assignment and CDR3 extraction were performed with MIGMAP, a wrapper around IgBLAST. A TCR clonotype was defined by an identical V gene, J gene and CDR3 amino acid sequence; no sequencing was done for CDR1 and CDR2. TCRdb passed the public sequencing reads through fastp at Q25 and MiXCR, retaining productive beta sequences. For every CDR3 protein sequence, its rows merge into one entry that carries the most common genes and DNA. TCRdb, not the original authors, processed these V and J calls. For this sample the table gives about 3,600 distinct CDR3 sequences, of which approximately 54% were detected only once. The top ten hold more than 20% of the sample.

Here the chain combines TRBV5-1 and TRBJ1-1, with an unclear D gene assignment. This receptor was taken from a human donor in good health. Sequenced sample: peripheral blood. The CDR3 protein is CASSLDGTEAFF. The nucleotides are TGCGCCAGCAGCTTAGACGGGACTGAAGCTTTCTTT.